A selection of T cell receptor beta chains follows, all from one sample in a study of technical replicates of blood from four donors. Here immunoSEQ multiplex PCR was the method, and the copy in TCRdb shows in-frame clones only, minus some. The sample includes some 64,000 clones, around 97% of them seen just once. The sequencing input was T cells isolated from PBMCs. The receptors originated from a human donor in good health. CDR3s include the opening cysteine and the closing phenylalanine or tryptophan. Fields, in order: V gene, J gene, D gene, clone size, CDR3 protein, CDR3 DNA. A D gene is named only where the DNA matches it firmly. Clone size appears in some rows only: once, few, many, or a class for an expanded clone.

>TRBV7-2|TRBJ2-1|TRBD2|-
CASSFRTSGNYNEQFF
TGTGCCAGCAGCTTCCGGACTAGCGGGAACTACAATGAGCAGTTCTTC
>TRBV7-6|TRBJ2-3|TRBD2|-
CASSPEAGQATDTQYF
TGTGCCAGCAGCCCTGAAGCGGGGCAAGCCACAGATACGCAGTATTTT
>TRBV7-8|TRBJ2-5|TRBD2|once
CASSHRTSGAQETQYF
TGTGCCAGCAGCCACCGGACTAGCGGGGCACAAGAGACCCAGTACTTC
>TRBV9|TRBJ2-7|TRBD1|-
CASSNDRVGYEQYF
TGTGCCAGCAGCAACGACAGGGTTGGCTACGAGCAGTACTTC
>TRBV5-1|TRBJ1-3|-|-
CASSLEVRSSGNTIYF
TGCGCCAGCAGCTTGGAGGTTCGGAGCTCTGGAAACACCATATATTTT
>TRBV5-1|TRBJ2-1|-|-
CASSWGQANNEQFF
TGCGCCAGCAGCTGGGGACAAGCTAACAATGAGCAGTTCTTC
>TRBV29-1|TRBJ1-5|TRBD1|-
CSVDFLRGLQPQHF
TGCAGCGTTGATTTCCTCAGGGGGCTTCAGCCCCAGCATTTT
>TRBV28|TRBJ2-2|TRBD2|-
CASIAGGAFYTGELFF
TGTGCCTCCATCGCGGGGGGCGCTTTTTACACCGGGGAGCTGTTTTTT
>TRBV5-4|TRBJ2-3|TRBD2|-
CASSYSGRGTDTQYF
TGTGCCAGCAGCTATAGCGGGAGGGGCACAGATACGCAGTATTTT
>TRBV25-1|TRBJ2-3|TRBD1|-
CASSPRTGVTDTQYF
TGTGCCAGCAGTCCACGGACAGGAGTCACAGATACGCAGTATTTT
>TRBV5-4|TRBJ2-3|TRBD2|-
CASSFKRGGDDTQYF
TGTGCCAGCAGCTTTAAACGGGGGGGCGATGATACGCAGTATTTT
>TRBV6-5|TRBJ1-3|-|once
CASSYSGLSGNTIYF
TGTGCCAGCAGTTACTCTGGGCTCTCCGGAAACACCATATATTTT
>TRBV28|TRBJ2-7|-|-
CASSRLNSYEQYF
TGTGCCAGCAGCCGACTTAACTCCTACGAGCAGTACTTC
>TRBV18|TRBJ2-3|-|-
CASSPLPSTDTQYF
TGTGCCAGCTCCCCACTTCCATCCACAGATACGCAGTATTTT
>TRBV7-9|TRBJ1-2|TRBD1|-
CASSPTGVGYTF
TGTGCCAGCAGCCCTACAGGGGTCGGCTACACCTTC
>TRBV5-1|TRBJ2-1|-|-
CASSLGDTGNEQFF
TGCGCCAGCAGCTTGGGGGATACAGGGAACGAGCAGTTCTTC
>TRBV11-3|TRBJ1-1|TRBD1|-
CASSWTGENTEAFF
TGTGCCAGCTCCTGGACAGGTGAAAACACTGAAGCTTTCTTT
>TRBV5-1|TRBJ1-1|-|-
CASSYQGPEAFF
TGCGCCAGCAGCTACCAGGGCCCTGAAGCTTTCTTT